A single sample gave rise to the 5 T cell receptor beta chains below, sequenced in a study of control samples from healthy donors and cancer patients. Produced via immunoSEQ multiplex PCR; TCRdb's table is partial and in-frame only. Seen here are around 200,000 clones, 85% to 95% observed once, and the top ten hold about 1.6%. Sequencing was done on a sample of blood. The receptors were gathered from a man aged 50 to 60 in good health.

The chain couples TRBV19 to TRBJ2-4; tentative D call: TRBD1 (6 bases). The V and J ends lost 1 base and 15 bases respectively, with 13 bases between them. The germline V gene has CDR1 LNHDA and CDR2 SQIVND (reference sequence). This CDR3 is 12 amino acids long. As DNA, the CDR3 is TGTGCCAGTAGTATAGCCTCAGGGGTTCCGTACTTC. Residues: CASSIASGVPYF.

This clone was detected once. The chain carries TRBV28 and TRBJ2-5; TRBD1 matches at 9 bases. The germline V gene has CDR1 MDHEN and CDR2 SYDVKM. J lost 1 base, V lost 4 bases, and 16 bases had no gene match. The CDR3 spans 19 residues. The CDR3 nucleotides read TGTGCCAGCAGTTCTATCCCGGGACAGGGCGACCACTTCCAAGAGACCCAGTACTTC. Its translation is CASSSIPGQGDHFQETQYF. Complete variable domain (other parts from reference TRBV28 and TRBJ2-5): DVKVTQSSRYLVKRTGEKVFLECVQDMDHENMFWYRQDPGLGLRLIYFSYDVKMKEKGDIPEGYSVSREKKERFSLILESASTNQTSMYLCASSSIPGQGDHFQETQYFGPGTRLLVL.

The rearrangement links TRBV10-1 to TRBJ1-3; 7 nucleotides line up with TRBD1. Germline CDR1 is WNHNN and CDR2 is SYGVQD (reference sequence). This CDR3 has 16 amino acids. V shed 3 bases and J 2 bases; nucleotides not matched to a gene: 7. The CDR3 region has the DNA TGCGCCAGCAGTGATTATCCCGGGACAGCTGGAAACACCATATATTTT. Protein: CASSDYPGTAGNTIYF.

V usage is TRBV6-1 and J usage is TRBJ1-3; D call uncertain. This CDR3 contains 14 residues. V shed 3 bases and J shed 6 bases, with 12 bases lying between them. CDR1 is MNHNS, CDR2 SASEGT, per germline. The chain's CDR3 is CASSEVLGLNTIYF. CDR3 nucleotide sequence: TGTGCCAGCAGTGAGGTGCTAGGTCTAAACACCATATATTTT.

This clone appeared a few times. The rearrangement uses TRBV3-1 (or the pseudogene TRBV3-2) and TRBJ2-1; D gene uncertain. CDR1 and CDR2 from the germline V gene are LGHDT and YNNKEL (reference sequence). V shed 4 bases and J shed 8 bases, with 9 bases lying between them. CDR3 size: 12 residues. The CDR3 reads CASSPMGDEQFF. Written as DNA, the CDR3 is TGTGCCAGCAGCCCCATGGGCGATGAGCAGTTCTTC.